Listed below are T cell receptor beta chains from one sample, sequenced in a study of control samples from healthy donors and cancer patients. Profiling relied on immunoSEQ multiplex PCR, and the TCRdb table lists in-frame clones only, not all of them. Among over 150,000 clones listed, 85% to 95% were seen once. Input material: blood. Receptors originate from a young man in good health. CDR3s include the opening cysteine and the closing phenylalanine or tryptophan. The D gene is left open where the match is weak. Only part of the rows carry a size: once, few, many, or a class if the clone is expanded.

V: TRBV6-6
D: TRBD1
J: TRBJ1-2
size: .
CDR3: CASRRGTAYGYTF
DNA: TGTGCCAGCAGGCGAGGGACAGCCTATGGCTACACCTTC

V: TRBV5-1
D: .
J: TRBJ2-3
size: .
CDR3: CASSWGLVGDTQYF
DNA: TGCGCCAGCAGCTGGGGACTGGTCGGAGATACGCAGTATTTT

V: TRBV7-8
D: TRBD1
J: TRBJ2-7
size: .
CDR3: CASSLMGTATYEQYF
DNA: TGTGCCAGCAGCTTAATGGGGACAGCAACCTACGAGCAGTACTTC

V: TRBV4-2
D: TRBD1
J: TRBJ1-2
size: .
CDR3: CASSQDDGTGLNYGYTF
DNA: TGTGCCAGCAGCCAAGACGACGGGACAGGGCTTAACTATGGCTACACCTTC

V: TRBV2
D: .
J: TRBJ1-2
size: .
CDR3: CASSVAEHYGYTF
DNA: TGTGCCAGCAGTGTGGCGGAGCACTATGGCTACACCTTC

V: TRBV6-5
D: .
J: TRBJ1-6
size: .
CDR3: CASRRGAGNNSPLHF
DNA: TGTGCCAGCAGGCGCGGGGCTGGGAACAATTCACCCCTCCACTTT

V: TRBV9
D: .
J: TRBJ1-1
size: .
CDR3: CASSPIPLSRATEAFF
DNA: TGTGCCAGCAGCCCCATACCCCTCTCTAGGGCCACTGAAGCTTTCTTT

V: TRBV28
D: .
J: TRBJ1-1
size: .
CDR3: CASSSPPGGDTEAFF
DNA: TGTGCCAGCAGTTCCCCTCCCGGGGGGGACACTGAAGCTTTCTTT

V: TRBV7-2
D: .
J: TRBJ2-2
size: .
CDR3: CASSLITGEGGELFF
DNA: TGTGCCAGCAGCTTAATCACAGGGGAGGGCGGGGAGCTGTTTTTT

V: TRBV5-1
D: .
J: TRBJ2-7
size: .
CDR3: CASSPGHRISYEQYF
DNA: TGCGCCAGCAGCCCGGGACACCGTATCTCCTACGAGCAGTACTTC

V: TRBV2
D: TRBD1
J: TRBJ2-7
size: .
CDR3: CASSDQGQTYEQYF
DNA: TGTGCCAGCAGTGACCAGGGACAGACCTACGAGCAGTACTTC

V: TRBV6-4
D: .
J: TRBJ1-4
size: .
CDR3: CASSKQLAPNEKLFF
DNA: TGTGCCAGCAGTAAGCAGTTGGCGCCTAATGAAAAACTGTTTTTT

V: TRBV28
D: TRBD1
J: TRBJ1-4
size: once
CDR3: CASSVRDRGELFF
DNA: TGTGCCAGCAGTGTCCGGGACAGGGGTGAACTGTTTTTT

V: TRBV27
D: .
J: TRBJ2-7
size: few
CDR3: CASSLSELGEQYF
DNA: TGTGCCAGCAGTTTATCAGAACTCGGCGAGCAGTACTTC

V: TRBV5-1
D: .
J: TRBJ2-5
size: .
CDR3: CASSFWAGRGTQYF
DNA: TGCGCCAGCAGCTTTTGGGCGGGGCGAGGGACCCAGTACTTC

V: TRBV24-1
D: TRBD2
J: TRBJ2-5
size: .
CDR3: CATGTSGRETQYF
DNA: TGTGCCACCGGGACTAGCGGCAGGGAGACCCAGTACTTC

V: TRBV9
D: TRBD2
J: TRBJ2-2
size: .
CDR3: CASSVGPSGNTGELFF
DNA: TGTGCCAGCAGCGTAGGGCCTAGCGGCAACACCGGGGAGCTGTTTTTT

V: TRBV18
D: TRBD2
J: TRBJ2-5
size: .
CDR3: CASSPRTSGGPITETQYF
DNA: TGTGCCAGCTCACCCAGGACTAGCGGGGGCCCAATTACGGAGACCCAGTACTTC

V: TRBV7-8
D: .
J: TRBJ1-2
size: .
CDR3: CASSPVTGRIFYGYTF
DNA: TGTGCCAGCAGCCCGGTCACGGGACGGATCTTCTATGGCTACACCTTC

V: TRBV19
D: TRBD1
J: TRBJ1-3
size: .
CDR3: CASRGQGAAGNTIYF
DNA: TGTGCCAGTAGGGGACAGGGGGCTGCTGGAAACACCATATATTTT

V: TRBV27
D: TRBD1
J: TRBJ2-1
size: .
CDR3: CASSLYGQGAGEQFF
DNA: TGTGCCAGCAGTTTATATGGACAGGGGGCGGGGGAGCAGTTCTTC

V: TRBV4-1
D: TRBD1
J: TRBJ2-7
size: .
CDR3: CASSQASGGTYEQYF
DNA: TGCGCCAGCAGCCAAGCCTCAGGGGGCACCTACGAGCAGTACTTC

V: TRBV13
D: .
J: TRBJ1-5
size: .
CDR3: CASSLGGYRDQPQHF
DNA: TGTGCCAGCAGCTTAGGAGGGTATCGCGATCAGCCCCAGCATTTT

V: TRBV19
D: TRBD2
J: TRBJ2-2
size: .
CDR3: CASSRGGTGELFF
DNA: TGTGCCAGTTCGCGGGGGGGGACCGGGGAGCTGTTTTTT

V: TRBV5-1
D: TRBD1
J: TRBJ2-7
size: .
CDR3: CASSRQGTYEQYF
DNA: TGCGCCAGCAGCCGACAGGGGACCTACGAGCAGTACTTC

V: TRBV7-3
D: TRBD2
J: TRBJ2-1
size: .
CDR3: CASSLTGGRLAGDSYNEQFF
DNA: TGTGCCAGCAGCTTAACGGGTGGGAGACTAGCGGGGGACTCCTACAATGAGCAGTTCTTC

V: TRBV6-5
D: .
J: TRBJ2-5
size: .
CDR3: CATSPLNQETQYF
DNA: TGTGCCACCTCACCCCTGAACCAAGAGACCCAGTACTTC

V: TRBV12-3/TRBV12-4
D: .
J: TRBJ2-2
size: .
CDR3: CASSLGAWELFF
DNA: TGTGCCAGCAGTTTGGGGGCGTGGGAGCTGTTTTTT

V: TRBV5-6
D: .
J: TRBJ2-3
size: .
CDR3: CASSLDPSSSTDTQYF
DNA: TGTGCCAGCAGCTTGGATCCGTCTAGCAGCACAGATACGCAGTATTTT

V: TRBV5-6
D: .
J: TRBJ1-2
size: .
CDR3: CASSVPRVSYGYTF
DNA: TGTGCCAGCAGCGTACCGAGGGTTAGCTATGGCTACACCTTC

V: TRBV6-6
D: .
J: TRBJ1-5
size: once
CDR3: CASSFLDSNQPQHF
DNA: TGTGCCAGCAGTTTCCTAGACAGCAATCAGCCCCAGCATTTT

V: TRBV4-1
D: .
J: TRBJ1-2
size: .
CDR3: CASSQAAGANYGYTF
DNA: TGCGCCAGCAGCCAAGCTGCGGGGGCCAACTATGGCTACACCTTC

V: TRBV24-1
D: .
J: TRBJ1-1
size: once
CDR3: CATSDSRRATEAFF
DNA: TGTGCCACCAGTGATTCCCGCAGGGCAACTGAAGCTTTCTTT

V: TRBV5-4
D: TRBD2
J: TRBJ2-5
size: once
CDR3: CASSLRLAGQETQYF
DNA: TGTGCCAGCAGCTTACGACTAGCGGGCCAAGAGACCCAGTACTTC

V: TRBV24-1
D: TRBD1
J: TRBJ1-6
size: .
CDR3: CATSAGTGVSPLHF
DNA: TGTGCCACCAGTGCCGGGACAGGAGTTTCACCCCTCCACTTT

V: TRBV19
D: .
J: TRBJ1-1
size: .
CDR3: CASSHINMNTEAFF
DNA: TGTGCCAGTAGTCACATAAACATGAACACTGAAGCTTTCTTT

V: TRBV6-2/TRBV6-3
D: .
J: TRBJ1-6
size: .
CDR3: CASSLFRVSPLHF
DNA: TGTGCCAGCAGTTTATTCAGGGTTTCACCCCTCCACTTT

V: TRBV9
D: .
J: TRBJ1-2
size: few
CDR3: CASSVRDGFGKGYTF
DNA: TGTGCCAGCAGCGTGAGGGACGGCTTTGGGAAGGGCTACACCTTC

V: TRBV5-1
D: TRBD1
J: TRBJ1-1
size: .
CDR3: CASSGQDGLNTEAFF
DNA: TGCGCCAGCAGTGGACAGGATGGATTGAACACTGAAGCTTTCTTT

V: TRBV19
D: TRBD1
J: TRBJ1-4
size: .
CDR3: CASSTGAREKLFF
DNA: TGTGCCAGTTCGACAGGGGCAAGGGAAAAACTGTTTTTT

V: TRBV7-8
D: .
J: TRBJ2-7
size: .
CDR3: CASSVTLRGRYEQYF
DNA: TGTGCCAGCAGCGTCACCCTCCGGGGCCGATACGAGCAGTACTTC

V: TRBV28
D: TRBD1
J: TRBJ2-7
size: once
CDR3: CASSLSPRGSYEQYF
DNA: TGTGCCAGCAGTTTATCCCCCAGGGGGTCCTACGAGCAGTACTTC

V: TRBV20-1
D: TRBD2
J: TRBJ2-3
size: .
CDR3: CSASSAGVTDTQYF
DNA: TGCAGTGCTAGTTCTGCGGGGGTAACAGATACGCAGTATTTT

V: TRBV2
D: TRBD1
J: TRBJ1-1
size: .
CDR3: CASSVTIPGQEAFF
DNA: TGTGCCAGCAGTGTCACAATACCGGGACAGGAAGCTTTCTTT

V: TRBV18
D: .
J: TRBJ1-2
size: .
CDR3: CASSPDALYGYTF
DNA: TGTGCCAGCTCACCCGACGCTCTCTATGGCTACACCTTC

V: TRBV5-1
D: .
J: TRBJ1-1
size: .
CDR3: CASSLDIGGTEAFF
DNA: TGCGCCAGCAGCTTGGATATTGGGGGCACTGAAGCTTTCTTT

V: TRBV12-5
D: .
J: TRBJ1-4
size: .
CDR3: CASGPAFTERVEKLFF
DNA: TGTGCTAGTGGCCCCGCATTCACCGAACGGGTTGAAAAACTGTTTTTT

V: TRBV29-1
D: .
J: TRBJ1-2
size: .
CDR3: CSVEVYGRVPYGYTF
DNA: TGCAGCGTTGAAGTGTACGGCAGAGTACCCTATGGCTACACCTTC

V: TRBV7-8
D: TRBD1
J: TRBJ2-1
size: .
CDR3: CASIKGQGSYNEQFF
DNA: TGTGCCAGCATAAAGGGACAGGGGTCCTACAATGAGCAGTTCTTC

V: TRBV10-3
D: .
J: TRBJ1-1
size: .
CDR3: CAISEGLGAFF
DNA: TGTGCCATCAGTGAGGGACTAGGAGCTTTCTTT

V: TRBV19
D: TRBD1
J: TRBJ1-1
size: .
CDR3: CASMFGGQTNTEAFF
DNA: TGTGCCAGTATGTTTGGGGGACAGACGAACACTGAAGCTTTCTTT

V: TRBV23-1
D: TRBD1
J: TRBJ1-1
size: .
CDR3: CASTQQGMNTEAFF
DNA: TGCGCCAGCACCCAACAGGGGATGAACACTGAAGCTTTCTTT

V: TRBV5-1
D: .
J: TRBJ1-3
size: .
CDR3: CASAPAPGNTIYF
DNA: TGCGCCAGCGCCCCGGCACCTGGAAACACCATATATTTT